Listed below are T cell receptor beta chains from one sample, sequenced in a study of cytomegalovirus exposure and HLA in healthy donors. Measured with immunoSEQ multiplex PCR; TCRdb has only the in-frame clones, and not every one. The sample records some 130,000 clones, 70% to 80% being singletons. The sample was PBMCs. All receptors derive from a man aged 18 to 35 in good health and CMV-seronegative. CDR3s include the opening cysteine and the closing phenylalanine or tryptophan. Each record gives: clone size, D gene, J gene, V gene, CDR3 protein, CDR3 DNA. The D gene is left open where the match is weak. The size entry is marked missing in some rows and otherwise reads once, few, many or a size class.

size: -
D: -
J: TRBJ2-1
V: TRBV7-9
CDR3: CASSLTSRYEQFF
DNA: TGTGCCAGCAGCTTAACTAGTAGGTATGAGCAGTTCTTC

size: -
D: TRBD1
J: TRBJ1-5
V: TRBV2
CDR3: CASSYRGYSNQPQHF
DNA: TGTGCCAGCAGTTACAGGGGCTATAGCAATCAGCCCCAGCATTTT

size: -
D: TRBD1
J: TRBJ2-1
V: TRBV18
CDR3: CASSAGQGFGNEQFF
DNA: TGTGCCAGCTCAGCCGGACAGGGCTTTGGTAATGAGCAGTTCTTC

size: -
D: -
J: TRBJ2-3
V: TRBV7-8
CDR3: CASIGARRNTDTQYF
DNA: TGTGCCAGCATCGGCGCACGGAGGAACACAGATACGCAGTATTTT

size: -
D: -
J: TRBJ2-3
V: TRBV18
CDR3: CASSPRREGDTQYF
DNA: TGTGCCAGCTCACCACGGCGGGAAGGGGATACGCAGTATTTT

size: -
D: TRBD1
J: TRBJ1-2
V: TRBV9
CDR3: CASSAGGDYGYTF
DNA: TGTGCCAGCAGCGCAGGGGGCGACTATGGCTACACCTTC

size: -
D: -
J: TRBJ2-5
V: TRBV7-9
CDR3: CASTQQETQYF
DNA: TGTGCCAGCACCCAACAGGAGACCCAGTACTTC

size: once
D: -
J: TRBJ2-1
V: TRBV29-1
CDR3: CSVESHGDYNEQFF
DNA: TGCAGCGTTGAAAGTCACGGGGATTACAATGAGCAGTTCTTC

size: -
D: -
J: TRBJ1-1
V: TRBV19
CDR3: CASRGAGPKTFF
DNA: TGTGCCAGTAGAGGGGCTGGACCGAAAACTTTCTTT

size: -
D: -
J: TRBJ2-1
V: TRBV11-3
CDR3: CASSPGLVNEQFF
DNA: TGTGCCAGCAGCCCCGGACTGGTCAATGAGCAGTTCTTC

size: -
D: -
J: TRBJ2-7
V: TRBV7-2
CDR3: CASSRAGSYEQYF
DNA: TGTGCCAGCAGCCGTGCCGGCTCCTACGAGCAGTACTTC

size: -
D: -
J: TRBJ2-3
V: TRBV7-9
CDR3: CASSVGDTQYF
DNA: TGTGCCAGCAGCGTCGGAGATACGCAGTATTTT

size: -
D: TRBD1
J: TRBJ2-1
V: TRBV5-5
CDR3: CASSLARDRGPDEQFF
DNA: TGTGCCAGCAGCTTGGCCCGGGACAGGGGGCCGGATGAGCAGTTCTTC

size: -
D: -
J: TRBJ1-2
V: TRBV30
CDR3: CAWSPNPGSYGYTF
DNA: TGTGCCTGGAGTCCAAATCCGGGATCCTATGGCTACACCTTC

size: -
D: -
J: TRBJ1-4
V: TRBV19
CDR3: CASSIGGGGEKLFF
DNA: TGTGCCAGTAGTATAGGCGGGGGAGGTGAAAAACTGTTTTTT

size: -
D: TRBD1
J: TRBJ2-7
V: TRBV5-1
CDR3: CASSLDGQVFEQYF
DNA: TGCGCCAGCAGCTTGGATGGACAGGTGTTCGAGCAGTACTTC

size: -
D: -
J: TRBJ2-2
V: TRBV30
CDR3: CAWRASGELFF
DNA: TGTGCCTGGAGGGCATCCGGGGAGCTGTTTTTT

size: -
D: TRBD1
J: TRBJ2-3
V: TRBV7-3
CDR3: CASSLTGIGGGTDTQYF
DNA: TGTGCCAGCAGCTTAACGGGAATAGGGGGCGGCACAGATACGCAGTATTTT

size: -
D: TRBD2
J: TRBJ2-3
V: TRBV5-1
CDR3: CASSLAPGLATDTQYF
DNA: TGCGCCAGCAGCTTGGCCCCGGGACTAGCAACAGATACGCAGTATTTT

size: -
D: -
J: TRBJ2-5
V: TRBV11-2
CDR3: CASSLVADQETQYF
DNA: TGTGCCAGCAGCTTAGTTGCAGATCAAGAGACCCAGTACTTC

size: -
D: TRBD1
J: TRBJ1-6
V: TRBV27
CDR3: CASRDRGSPLHF
DNA: TGTGCCAGCCGGGACAGGGGATCACCCCTCCACTTT

size: -
D: TRBD1
J: TRBJ1-1
V: TRBV7-9
CDR3: CASSLTGGMNTEAFF
DNA: TGTGCCAGCAGCTTAACAGGGGGCATGAACACTGAAGCTTTCTTT

size: -
D: TRBD2
J: TRBJ2-3
V: TRBV29-1
CDR3: CSVGGTSGRTDTQYF
DNA: TGCAGCGTTGGGGGGACTAGCGGGAGAACAGATACGCAGTATTTT

size: -
D: -
J: TRBJ2-1
V: TRBV6-5
CDR3: CASSSPGTYNEQFF
DNA: TGTGCCAGCAGTTCCCCGGGAACATACAATGAGCAGTTCTTC

size: few
D: TRBD1
J: TRBJ2-3
V: TRBV7-9
CDR3: CASSSRDRNTDTQYF
DNA: TGTGCCAGCAGCTCGAGGGACAGAAACACAGATACGCAGTATTTT

size: -
D: -
J: TRBJ2-7
V: TRBV15
CDR3: CATSRDPGAYEQYF
DNA: TGTGCCACCAGCAGAGATCCAGGGGCCTACGAGCAGTACTTC

size: -
D: TRBD1
J: TRBJ2-4
V: TRBV30
CDR3: CAWSKDRGGIQYF
DNA: TGTGCCTGGAGCAAGGACAGGGGAGGCATTCAGTACTTC

size: -
D: TRBD2
J: TRBJ2-5
V: TRBV5-1
CDR3: CASSLGAGGTETQYF
DNA: TGCGCCAGCAGCTTGGGAGCGGGAGGGACGGAGACCCAGTACTTC

size: -
D: -
J: TRBJ1-3
V: TRBV5-1
CDR3: CASSLGLGRNSGNTIYF
DNA: TGCGCCAGCAGCTTGGGTTTGGGGAGGAACTCTGGAAACACCATATATTTT

size: once
D: TRBD1
J: TRBJ2-3
V: TRBV19
CDR3: CASSQNRGRTDTQYF
DNA: TGTGCCAGTAGTCAGAACAGGGGACGCACAGATACGCAGTATTTT

size: -
D: -
J: TRBJ2-1
V: TRBV6-7
CDR3: CASSYYSLAITYNEQFF
DNA: TGTGCCAGCAGTTACTACAGTCTAGCGATCACCTACAATGAGCAGTTCTTC

size: -
D: -
J: TRBJ2-3
V: TRBV7-2
CDR3: CASSLGLDSLTQYF
DNA: TGTGCCAGCAGCTTAGGTCTCGACTCATTGACGCAGTATTTT

size: -
D: TRBD2
J: TRBJ2-3
V: TRBV28
CDR3: CASSLAGVGSDTQYF
DNA: TGTGCCAGCAGCTTAGCGGGAGTGGGTTCAGATACGCAGTATTTT

size: -
D: TRBD2
J: TRBJ2-5
V: TRBV5-1
CDR3: CASSLSSEPLGGSQYF
DNA: TGCGCCAGCAGCTTGAGCAGCGAACCCCTCGGGGGGTCCCAGTACTTC

size: -
D: TRBD1
J: TRBJ1-1
V: TRBV27
CDR3: CASSFKGTATEAFF
DNA: TGTGCCAGCAGTTTTAAAGGGACAGCCACTGAAGCTTTCTTT

size: -
D: TRBD1
J: TRBJ2-2
V: TRBV6-6
CDR3: CASSPETGRWELFF
DNA: TGTGCCAGCAGTCCGGAGACAGGGCGGTGGGAGCTGTTTTTT

size: -
D: TRBD2
J: TRBJ2-5
V: TRBV7-7
CDR3: CASARRGGRSETQYF
DNA: TGTGCTAGCGCACGGCGGGGCGGGAGGTCTGAGACCCAGTACTTC

size: -
D: -
J: TRBJ1-5
V: TRBV6-5
CDR3: CASSEGVQPQHF
DNA: TGTGCCAGCAGTGAAGGGGTTCAGCCCCAGCATTTT

size: -
D: TRBD2
J: TRBJ2-1
V: TRBV7-3
CDR3: CASSAGLAGSYNEQFF
DNA: TGTGCCAGCAGCGCGGGACTAGCGGGATCTTACAATGAGCAGTTCTTC

size: -
D: TRBD1
J: TRBJ1-6
V: TRBV6-5
CDR3: CASSYGAGGRSPLHF
DNA: TGTGCCAGCAGTTATGGTGCAGGGGGCAGGTCACCCCTCCACTTT

size: -
D: -
J: TRBJ2-1
V: TRBV5-1
CDR3: CASSELASADNEQFF
DNA: TGCGCCAGCAGCGAACTGGCTAGCGCGGACAATGAGCAGTTCTTC

size: -
D: -
J: TRBJ2-1
V: TRBV7-9
CDR3: CASSLVGPHNEQFF
DNA: TGTGCCAGCAGCTTAGTGGGGCCCCACAATGAGCAGTTCTTC

size: few
D: TRBD1
J: TRBJ2-5
V: TRBV4-1
CDR3: CASSLQGLGETQYF
DNA: TGCGCCAGCAGCTTACAGGGGTTAGGAGAGACCCAGTACTTC

size: -
D: TRBD2
J: TRBJ2-1
V: TRBV9
CDR3: CASSVDSGNYNEQFF
DNA: TGTGCCAGCAGCGTAGATAGCGGGAACTACAATGAGCAGTTCTTC

size: once
D: -
J: TRBJ2-7
V: TRBV6-6
CDR3: CASRPTGTTYEQYF
DNA: TGTGCCAGCAGACCCACAGGAACCACCTACGAGCAGTACTTC

size: -
D: -
J: TRBJ2-1
V: TRBV9
CDR3: CASSADWASYNEQFF
DNA: TGTGCCAGCAGCGCGGACTGGGCCTCCTACAATGAGCAGTTCTTC

size: few
D: TRBD1
J: TRBJ2-7
V: TRBV15
CDR3: CATSRASPGTGFVEQYF
DNA: TGTGCCACCAGCAGAGCATCTCCCGGGACAGGCTTCGTCGAGCAGTACTTC